These 31 T cell receptor beta chains were sequenced from one sample in a study of control samples from healthy donors and cancer patients. The data were produced by immunoSEQ multiplex PCR, yet TCRdb's version contains in-frame clones alone and is incomplete. The sample contains over 75,000 clones, roughly 89% of which appear only once. Sequencing was done on a sample of blood. The receptors stem from a man under 40 in good health.

The chain carries TRBV7-9 and TRBJ2-1; 8 positions agree with TRBD2. With 4 bases clipped from V and 0 bases from J, the junction kept 2 bases outside the gene matches. The CDR3 is made up of 15 amino acids. The germline gives CDR1 SEHNR, CDR2 FQNEAQ (reference sequence). Here the CDR3 reads CASSWGLVSYNEQFF. CDR3 in DNA: TGTGCCAGCAGCTGGGGACTAGTCTCCTACAATGAGCAGTTCTTC.

The rearrangement links TRBV29-1 to TRBJ2-7; D unresolved. The ends were cut back, 4 bases at V and 2 bases at J, with 15 bases in the middle. The CDR3 contains 14 residues. Germline V gene data show CDR1 as SQVTM and CDR2 as ANQGSEA. This CDR3 is CSVARSSSAYEQYF. The CDR3 DNA follows: TGCAGCGTTGCGCGTTCTTCCTCTGCCTACGAGCAGTACTTC.

This clone was observed once. This chain joins TRBV5-1 and TRBJ2-3, with 12 nucleotides matching TRBD2. The V and J ends lost 0 bases and 3 bases, in that order; junction bases with no gene match: 5. In germline, CDR1 is SGHRS, CDR2 YFSETQ. The CDR3 has 17 amino acids. CDR3 nucleotides: TGCGCCAGCAGCTTGGCTCCTAGCGGGGGGGAAACAGATACGCAGTATTTT. It specifies CASSLAPSGGETDTQYF.

The rearrangement joins TRBV9 to TRBJ2-1; D is possibly TRBD1 (6 bases). Germline lookup yields CDR1 SGDLS and CDR2 YYNGEE. Trimming left V 2 bases short and J 7 bases short, with 13 bases between. The CDR3 sequence is 14 residues long. The CDR3 protein is CASSVDGDKNEQFF. Written as DNA, the CDR3 is TGTGCCAGCAGCGTGGACGGGGACAAGAATGAGCAGTTCTTC. Full variable domain (remainder filled in from reference TRBV9 and TRBJ2-1): DSGVTQTPKHLITATGQRVTLRCSPRSGDLSVYWYQQSLDQGLQFLIQYYNGEERAKGNILERFSAQQFPDLHSELNLSSLELGDSALYFCASSVDGDKNEQFFGPGTRLTVL.

This rearrangement joins TRBV2 to TRBJ1-5; the D is unclear. This CDR3 is 13 amino acids long. V was trimmed by 11 bases and J by 3 bases, leaving 14 bases between them. Germline V CDR1 and CDR2: SNHLY, FYNNEI. The CDR3 protein is CALRGGFNQPQHF. In DNA form, the CDR3 reads TGTGCCCTTCGGGGAGGGTTCAATCAGCCCCAGCATTTT.

This chain uses TRBV12-5 with TRBJ2-5; D not resolved. There are 14 residues in the CDR3. Germline-derived CDR1 and CDR2 are LGHNT and FRNRAP. The V end was cut by 1 base, the J end by 7 bases, with 13 bases between. CDR3 DNA sequence: TGTGCTAGTGGTTTGGGACAAGGATATGGGACCCAGTACTTC. Protein product: CASGLGQGYGTQYF.

This rearrangement joins TRBV20-1 to TRBJ1-3; no clear D gene. The V and J ends lost 3 bases and 0 bases respectively, with 6 bases between them. Germline CDR1 DFQATT, CDR2 SNEGSKA (reference sequence). The CDR3 totals 13 residues. The CDR3 DNA sequence: TGCAGTGCTAGTTGGCCCTCTGGAAACACCATATATTTT. It specifies CSASWPSGNTIYF.

The rearrangement uses TRBV11-3 and TRBJ2-2, with TRBD2 matching over 16 bases. V gave up 5 bases and J gave up 4 bases; unmatched junction bases: 7. Germline CDR1 and CDR2: SGHNT and YENEEA. The CDR3 runs to 18 residues. Here the CDR3 reads CASSAGLAGGPGTGELFF. The CDR3 coding sequence is TGTGCCAGCAGCGCGGGACTAGCGGGAGGGCCGGGCACCGGGGAGCTGTTTTTT.

The chain recombines TRBV7-9 with TRBJ2-7; D is unclear. Germline CDR1 and CDR2: SEHNR and FQNEAQ (reference sequence). The V gene lost 5 bases and the J gene lost 3 bases, with 11 bases spanning the gap. The CDR3 contains 13 residues. The DNA of the CDR3 is TGTGCCAGCAGCCATAGCCCCGTCTACGAGCAGTACTTC. It specifies CASSHSPVYEQYF.

This chain links TRBV27 with TRBJ2-2; 9 bases agree with TRBD2. This CDR3 has 17 amino acids. J was trimmed by 2 bases and V by 1 base; bases with no gene match: 5. Per the germline V gene, CDR1 is MNHEY and CDR2 is SMNVEV (reference sequence). The CDR3 sequence is CASSLWPGTSNTGELFF. DNA of the CDR3: TGTGCCAGCAGTTTATGGCCTGGGACTAGCAACACCGGGGAGCTGTTTTTT.

The chain couples TRBV6-2 or TRBV6-3 to TRBJ2-3; possible D gene TRBD1, 6 bases. This CDR3 contains 17 residues. Trimming stripped 2 bases from V and 2 bases from J, with 17 bases between. CDR1 and CDR2 (germline): MNHEY, SVGEGT. The CDR3 sequence: CASSYPPWDTVTDTQYF. The CDR3 bases are TGTGCCAGCAGTTACCCTCCTTGGGACACGGTCACAGATACGCAGTATTTT.

V and J are TRBV4-1 and TRBJ1-5, with unresolved D. Trimming cost V 1 base and J 5 bases, with 12 bases left between them. Germline V gives CDR1 MGHRA, CDR2 YSYEKL. The CDR3 loop spans 15 amino acids. The CDR3 spells CASSQVQGLHQPQHF. CDR3 bases: TGCGCCAGCAGCCAAGTACAAGGGTTACATCAGCCCCAGCATTTT.

This rearrangement joins TRBV29-1 to TRBJ2-1, with D tentatively TRBD1 or TRBD2 (6 bases each). CDR1 is SQVTM and CDR2 is ANQGSEA in the germline V gene. The V gene lost 7 bases and the J gene lost 6 bases, with 13 bases spanning the gap. CDR3 size: 12 residues. The CDR3 spells CSGRQEGNEQFF. The DNA for the CDR3 is TGCAGCGGACGACAGGAGGGCAATGAGCAGTTCTTC.

CDR3 in amino acids: CATSDQGNEQFF. In nucleotides, the CDR3 is TGTGCCACCAGTGACCAAGGGAATGAGCAGTTCTTC. V gene TRBV24-1 combines with J gene TRBJ2-1, with D hard to call. Germline CDR1 and CDR2: KGHDR and SFDVKD. The CDR3 length is 12 residues. Deletions cut 4 bases from V and 7 bases from J, with 7 bases between.

The chain combines TRBV13 with TRBJ2-2; 9 bases match TRBD1. This CDR3 is 16 amino acids long. V was pared by 5 bases and J by 5 bases, with 9 bases of the junction left unmatched. Germline CDR1 and CDR2: PRHDT and FYEKMQ (reference sequence). For the CDR3, the DNA is TGTGCCAGCAGCCCCCGACAGGGGGAAGGGACCGGGGAGCTGTTTTTT. This encodes CASSPRQGEGTGELFF.

A single count supports this clone. V usage is TRBV9 and J usage is TRBJ2-7, with 7 bases identical to TRBD2. V lost 3 bases to trimming and J lost 6 bases; unmatched junction nucleotides: 6. This CDR3 is 13 amino acids long. The V gene's germline CDR1 is SGDLS and CDR2 YYNGEE. The CDR3 DNA follows: TGTGCCAGCAGCGCCGGGGGGTACGGCGAGCAGTACTTC. This codes for CASSAGGYGEQYF.

Written as DNA, the CDR3 is TGTGCCATCAGGCCAGGGACAGGGGGCCAAGAGACCCAGTACTTC. It encodes CAIRPGTGGQETQYF. The chain links TRBV10-3 to TRBJ2-5; 11 bases agree with TRBD1. This CDR3 contains 15 residues. CDR1 ENHRY and CDR2 SYGVKD come from the germline V gene. J lost 1 base, V lost 6 bases, and 4 bases had no gene match.

The chain links TRBV5-1 to TRBJ2-2, with D unresolved. This CDR3 has 14 residues. Germline lookup yields CDR1 SGHRS and CDR2 YFSETQ. V was cut by 5 bases and J by 10 bases, with 18 bases left in between. CDR3 amino acids: CASRMAPSDVELFF. The CDR3 DNA reads TGCGCCAGCAGGATGGCTCCGAGCGACGTGGAGCTGTTTTTT.

The chain links TRBV11-3 to TRBJ1-1; D not certain. This CDR3 is built from 13 residues. CDR1 and CDR2 from the germline V gene are SGHNT and YENEEA. Trimming stripped 3 bases from V and 0 bases from J, with 5 bases between. CDR3 amino acids: CASSFRVNTEAFF. The CDR3 region has the DNA TGTGCCAGCAGCTTTAGGGTGAACACTGAAGCTTTCTTT.

The chain recombines TRBV2 with TRBJ2-5; no definite D call. With 4 bases removed from V and 5 bases from J, the gap between germline ends came to 17 bases. Germline V gives CDR1 SNHLY, CDR2 FYNNEI. The CDR3 has 15 amino acids. CDR3 nucleotide sequence: TGTGCCAGCAGTGCCTTAAGGACGAGCGCGGAGACCCAGTACTTC. Protein sequence: CASSALRTSAETQYF.

V and J are TRBV24-1 and TRBJ2-2, with 9 bases identical to TRBD2. In germline, CDR1 is KGHDR, CDR2 SFDVKD. CDR3 length: 15 residues. V was pared by 3 bases and J by 7 bases, with 5 bases of the junction left unmatched. This chain's CDR3 is CATSDVGLAGGELFF. The CDR3 bases are TGTGCCACCAGTGATGTGGGACTAGCAGGCGGGGAGCTGTTTTTT.

The V and J genes are TRBV12-3 or TRBV12-4 and TRBJ1-1; D is possibly TRBD1 (5 bases). V was clipped by 3 bases and J by 10 bases, with 12 bases between them. The CDR3 length is 12 residues. The CDR3 spells CASSLGGARAFF. The CDR3 nucleotides read TGTGCCAGCAGTTTGGGCGGGGCGCGAGCTTTCTTT.

This clone has only one observation. The J gene is TRBJ2-1, the V gene TRBV2; D perhaps matches TRBD1 (5 bases). Trimming took 8 bases from V and 7 from J, leaving 15 bases between them. The CDR3 sequence is 13 residues long. Looked up from germline, CDR1 is SNHLY and CDR2 is FYNNEI. CDR3 residues: CASSRTLLNEQFF. CDR3 sequence (DNA): TGTGCCAGCTCAAGGACACTCCTTAATGAGCAGTTCTTC. Filled out from reference TRBV2 and TRBJ2-1, the complete variable domain reads EPEVTQTPSHQVTQMGQEVILRCVPISNHLYFYWYRQILGQKVEFLVSFYNNEISEKSEIFDDQFSVERPDGSNFTLKIRSTKLEDSAMYFCASSRTLLNEQFFGPGTRLTVL.

The chain is built from TRBV5-1 and TRBJ2-3; weak D call: TRBD2 (5 bases). The CDR3 totals 12 residues. Trimming removed 4 bases from V and 10 bases from J, with 13 bases in between. The germline V gene encodes CDR1 SGHRS and CDR2 YFSETQ. The CDR3 loop is CASSQDFLAQYF. The DNA for the CDR3 is TGCGCCAGCAGCCAGGACTTTCTCGCGCAGTATTTT. The full variable domain, completed using reference TRBV5-1 and TRBJ2-3, is KAGVTQTPRYLIKTRGQQVTLSCSPISGHRSVSWYQQTPGQGLQFLFEYFSETQRNKGNFPGRFSGRQFSNSRSEMNVSTLELGDSALYLCASSQDFLAQYFGPGTRLTVL.

This chain links TRBV5-1 with TRBJ1-5; 7 bases are shared with TRBD1. Germline V gives CDR1 SGHRS, CDR2 YFSETQ. The CDR3 has 14 residues. The junction had 3 bases not matched to a gene; V was cut back by 0 bases and J by 6 bases. CDR3 amino acids: CASSLGQGSQPQHF. CDR3 sequence (DNA): TGCGCCAGCAGCTTGGGACAGGGTAGTCAGCCCCAGCATTTT.

The chain joins TRBV18 to TRBJ1-6, with D unclear. Trimming removed 2 bases at V and 7 bases at J, with 6 bases between. The CDR3 length is 13 residues. Germline V lookup: CDR1 KGHSH, CDR2 LQKENI. Here the CDR3 reads CASSPMKNSPLHF. The CDR3 DNA sequence: TGTGCCAGCTCACCAATGAAGAATTCACCCCTCCACTTT.

The chain uses TRBV27 and TRBJ2-3; possibly TRBD1 for D (5 bases). Germline V lookup: CDR1 MNHEY, CDR2 SMNVEV (reference sequence). V gave up 8 bases and J gave up 1 base, with 13 bases separating them. The CDR3 is 14 residues long. CDR3 region: CASGLGQRTDTQYF. In nucleotides, the CDR3 is TGTGCCAGCGGGCTGGGGCAGCGCACAGATACGCAGTATTTT.

The V and J genes are TRBV5-1 and TRBJ2-3, with D possibly TRBD2 on 6 matching bases. Germline V gene sequence: CDR1 SGHRS, CDR2 YFSETQ. V lost 4 bases and J lost 1, with 22 bases in between. This CDR3 is built from 18 residues. The CDR3 coding sequence is TGCGCCAGCAGCCCTGGTCGGGGACTTCTGGCCCGCACAGATACGCAGTATTTT. Translation: CASSPGRGLLARTDTQYF.

The genes are TRBV19 and TRBJ1-1; 8 nucleotides match TRBD1. CDR1 and CDR2 from the germline V gene are LNHDA and SQIVND (reference sequence). Losses at the gene ends were 3 bases for V and 6 bases for J; bases not matched to a gene: 15. The CDR3 has 17 amino acids. CDR3 protein: CASSIVADRARVAEAFF. The DNA for the CDR3 is TGTGCCAGTAGTATTGTTGCGGACAGGGCGAGGGTAGCTGAAGCTTTCTTT.

The chain links TRBV11-2 to TRBJ2-7, with D perhaps being TRBD1 or TRBD2 (6 bases each). Germline V gives CDR1 SGHAT, CDR2 FQNNGV. The CDR3 spans 13 residues. V gave up 8 bases and J gave up 7 bases, with 18 bases separating them. The CDR3 DNA reads TGTGCCAGCTGCGTCCGGGGGCCAGGGGAGCAGTACTTC. Amino acid sequence: CASCVRGPGEQYF.

CDR3 nucleotides: TGTGCCAGCAGCGCCTCCGGGACTAGCGTTTCCTACGAGCAGTACTTC. It codes for CASSASGTSVSYEQYF. V usage is TRBV9 and J usage is TRBJ2-7; 10 positions agree with TRBD2. V lost 3 bases to trimming and J lost 1 base; unmatched junction nucleotides: 7. The CDR3 is made up of 16 amino acids. CDR1 and CDR2 from the germline V gene are SGDLS and YYNGEE.